Listed below are T cell receptor beta chains from one sample, sequenced in a study of cytomegalovirus exposure and HLA in healthy donors. Libraries were prepared by immunoSEQ multiplex PCR; TCRdb keeps only in-frame clonotypes and omits some of them. Its table lists some 70,000 clones. Sequences were obtained from PBMCs. The receptors stem from a man between 40 and 49 years old in good health and CMV-seronegative. Both conserved end residues are part of each CDR3. D genes are given only for firm matches.

v_gene: TRBV6-5; j_gene: TRBJ1-1; d_gene: TRBD1; CDR3aa: CASSSTGETEAFF; CDR3nt: TGTGCCAGCAGCTCGACAGGGGAAACTGAAGCTTTCTTT
v_gene: TRBV27; j_gene: TRBJ1-2; d_gene: NA; CDR3aa: CASSPLQGISYGYTF; CDR3nt: TGTGCCAGCAGTCCCCTACAGGGTATTAGCTATGGCTACACCTTC
v_gene: TRBV30; j_gene: TRBJ2-5; d_gene: NA; CDR3aa: CAWSSGSSRETQYF; CDR3nt: TGTGCCTGGAGTTCCGGGAGCTCGAGAGAGACCCAGTACTTC
v_gene: TRBV7-9; j_gene: TRBJ2-2; d_gene: TRBD2; CDR3aa: CASSLATSGGFVTGELFF; CDR3nt: TGTGCCAGCAGCTTAGCGACTAGCGGGGGGTTCGTCACCGGGGAGCTGTTTTTT
v_gene: TRBV5-1; j_gene: TRBJ2-3; d_gene: NA; CDR3aa: CASSLTSSGGTDTQYF; CDR3nt: TGCGCCAGCAGCCTGACTAGCTCAGGGGGCACAGATACGCAGTATTTT
v_gene: TRBV4-2; j_gene: TRBJ2-5; d_gene: TRBD2; CDR3aa: CASSQDPAGGPQETQYF; CDR3nt: TGTGCCAGCAGCCAAGATCCAGCGGGGGGGCCGCAGGAGACCCAGTACTTC
v_gene: TRBV2; j_gene: TRBJ2-3; d_gene: TRBD2; CDR3aa: CASSEGLLAGLYTDTQYF; CDR3nt: TGTGCCAGCAGTGAAGGACTACTAGCGGGGCTTTACACAGATACGCAGTATTTT
v_gene: TRBV7-6; j_gene: TRBJ1-1; d_gene: TRBD1; CDR3aa: CASSLAGRGTEAFF; CDR3nt: TGTGCCAGCAGCTTAGCAGGCAGGGGGACTGAAGCTTTCTTT
v_gene: TRBV30; j_gene: TRBJ2-5; d_gene: NA; CDR3aa: CAWGHREWYQETQYF; CDR3nt: TGTGCCTGGGGACACAGGGAATGGTACCAAGAGACCCAGTACTTC
v_gene: TRBV7-2; j_gene: TRBJ1-1; d_gene: TRBD1; CDR3aa: CASSLDRVNTEAFF; CDR3nt: TGTGCCAGCAGCTTGGACAGGGTTAACACTGAAGCTTTCTTT